Listed here is a single T cell receptor (beta chain). Its antigen specificity is not known. Per-base quality was not reported, and no clone a single base away is much larger than it. Other DNA sequences of this sample code for an identical CDR3. The sample is drawn from a study of blood T cell repertoires in COVID-19 (dated by TCRdb to about 2020). The study in broad terms: Samples covering the acute and convalescent phases of COVID-19 were provided by collaborators in the United States, Italy and Spain. The prospective study material was composed of cDNA or gDNA derived from T cells, B-cell-depleted T cells, or PBMCs. Subjects who had been exposed to COVID-19, were actively infected with it, or had recovered from it provided the deeply sampled blood TCRbeta repertoires that made up the dataset. The repertoires were released in a freely available public database intended as a resource for research on the immune response to SARS-CoV-2. The samples were drawn from the first 160 participants of the ongoing ImmuneRACE study and from 1,200 or so subjects provided by 6 global collaborators. Nearly every sample came with metadata listing a de-identified subject ID, COVID-19 status, age in years and sex. HLA class I and class II types, where available, came from metadata supplied by the sample provider rather than from assay-based typing.

TCRbeta CDR3 regions were amplified from genomic DNA using the immunoSEQ Assay, a bias-controlled multiplex PCR. The original pipeline was this. The number of nucleated cells in each sample was estimated by amplification of reference gene primers within the assay. Sequence reads were collapsed and filtered to measure the absolute abundance of every unique TCRbeta CDR3 rearrangement. For each sample, productive Simpson clonality was calculated by taking the square root of Simpson's diversity index across productive rearrangements. TCRdb re-hosts the immuneACCESS table, in-frame sequences only. Its copies lack some clones; in the studies checked, an unresolved V gene accounts for under half of them, and the cause for the rest is not known. V and J calls plus clone size are reproduced from that table; the DNA served to infer D and trimming. This sample is represented by about 210,000 clones; under 90% of them were singletons. The ten largest clones add up to over 6.5% of the sample.

Germline trimming amounts to 4 bases on V and 0 bases on J, with 2 as the count of junction bases outside the gene matches. Based on the germline V gene, the CDR1 and CDR2 sequences are SNHLY and FYNNEI. The CDR3 starts with the cysteine, ends with the phenylalanine, and has 15 residues. Only CDR3 DNA remains: 45 bases, in frame from the first base. The study at large found these results: The quantity of clinical and demographic metadata differed by source and by participant and was supplied without curation.

One collaborating source in Seattle enrolled patients during active infection and followed them longitudinally through the course of disease. The collaborating institutions used their own protocols to collect whole blood in K2EDTA tubes. For TCRbeta analysis, collaborators shipped samples in one of three forms: frozen whole blood, isolated PBMCs, or DNA extracted from either of those sample types. The clonotype originates from a woman of 80 years or more with COVID-19, enrolled during active disease. The sample consisted of peripheral blood. The V gene is TRBV2 and the J gene is TRBJ1-3, with 8 middle bases fitting TRBD1. The sequenced DNA: TGTGCCAGCAGTGGAACAGGGGGCTCTGGAAACACCATATATTTT. It is translated as CASSGTGGSGNTIYF.